This passage covers 23 T cell receptor beta chains from one sample sequenced in a study of molecular identifiers for immune sequencing clone quantification. TCRdb redid the calling of the PCR reads with MiXCR, one entry per CDR3 protein. The sample carries about 97,000 distinct CDR3 sequences, about 35% recorded once. Sequenced: naive CD8+ T cells from blood, with Jurkat cell RNA spiked in. Noted subset: FACS-sorted CD8+CD4-CCR7+CD45RA+ naive T cells. These receptors were taken from a human donor in good health. Some libraries in this study had Jurkat cell RNA spiked in.

The gene calls are TRBV29-1 and TRBJ2-7; possibly TRBD1 or TRBD2 for D (7 bases each). The CDR3 covers 13 residues. The V gene lost 4 bases and the J gene lost 4 bases, with 14 bases spanning the gap. The germline V gene has CDR1 SQVTM and CDR2 ANQGSEA. CDR3 in DNA: TGCAGCGTTGGCAGGGGGGGGATTTACGAGCAGTACTTC. The encoded protein is CSVGRGGIYEQYF.

The gene calls are TRBV4-3 and TRBJ2-7; 8 bases map to TRBD1. This CDR3 spans 13 amino acids. The V and J ends lost 6 bases and 5 bases, in that order; junction bases with no gene match: 6. The V gene's germline CDR1 is LGHNA and CDR2 YSLEER. CDR3 protein: CASRFDRGNEQYF. CDR3 DNA sequence: TGCGCCAGCAGATTTGACAGGGGAAACGAGCAGTACTTC.

This clonotype was seen a few times. The gene calls are TRBV7-2 and TRBJ1-6; D call uncertain. The CDR3 length is 15 residues. CDR1 is SGHTA, CDR2 FQGNSA, per germline. The V gene lost 5 bases and the J gene lost 7 bases, with 15 bases spanning the gap. The DNA for the CDR3 is TGTGCCAGCAGCCCAACGCCAGGTCCCAATTCACCCCTCCACTTT. Translating it yields CASSPTPGPNSPLHF.

This clonotype has more than one count but fewer than ten. V is TRBV29-1 and J is TRBJ2-7, with D hard to call. In germline, CDR1 is SQVTM, CDR2 ANQGSEA. V was clipped by 0 bases and J by 0 bases, with 12 bases between them. The CDR3 totals 15 residues. CDR3 in amino acids: CSVEEFVSASYEQYF. In nucleotides, the CDR3 is TGCAGCGTTGAAGAATTCGTGTCAGCCTCCTACGAGCAGTACTTC.

There are a few counts of this clonotype. The chain employs TRBV2 and TRBJ1-5, with 9 nucleotides matching TRBD1. Germline loops: CDR1 SNHLY, CDR2 FYNNEI. The CDR3 totals 16 residues. With 6 bases clipped from V and 1 base from J, the junction kept 7 bases outside the gene matches. CDR3 protein: CASRKGTGISNQPQHF. DNA of the CDR3: TGTGCCAGCAGGAAAGGGACAGGGATCAGCAATCAGCCCCAGCATTTT.

In this sample, this clonotype turned up a few times. V usage is TRBV27 and J usage is TRBJ2-1; 10 bases are a match to TRBD1. Trimming at V came to 3 bases and at J to 6 bases, leaving 5 bases not matched to a gene. Germline CDR1 and CDR2: MNHEY and SMNVEV (reference sequence). The CDR3 consists of 15 residues. The CDR3, as DNA: TGTGCCAGCAGTTTTATGGGACAGGGGCGCAATGAGCAGTTCTTC. This gives the protein CASSFMGQGRNEQFF.

Comment on this clonotype: With a much larger clone just one base away, this may be a read error. The chain is built from TRBV20-1 and TRBJ2-7, with TRBD2 identical over 7 bases. The CDR3 totals 13 residues. Per germline, CDR1 DFQATT and CDR2 SNEGSKA (reference sequence). The CDR3: CSASGTMSYGQYF. For the CDR3, the DNA is TGCAGTGCTAGTGGGACTATGTCCTACGGGCAGTACTTC.

With respect to this clonotype: As the CDR3 is not closed by the conserved phenylalanine or tryptophan, this likely results from a read error. The chain carries TRBV27 and TRBJ2-7; 8 bases align to TRBD2. Looked up from germline, CDR1 is MNHEY and CDR2 is SMNVEV (reference sequence). The CDR3 spans 15 residues. V trimming: 6 bases; J trimming: 1 base; junction bases outside the gene matches: 8. The CDR3 loop is CASSVSGIKSYEQYS. Written as DNA, the CDR3 is TGTGCCAGCAGCGTTAGCGGGATCAAGTCCTACGAGCAGTACTCC.

Worth noting for this clonotype: The junction and the germline gene differ at one end; a read error may be behind it. The rearrangement joins TRBV6-5 to TRBJ2-2; TRBD2 aligns across 7 bases. Per germline, CDR1 MNHEY and CDR2 SVGAGI. The CDR3 runs 15 residues. CDR3 sequence: CACSFQGLNTGELFF. The CDR3 DNA reads as TGTGCCTGCAGTTTCCAGGGACTAAACACCGGGGAGCTGTTTTTT.

The chain links TRBV6-1 to TRBJ2-1, with D unresolved. V shed 8 bases and J shed 5 bases, with 1 base lying between them. The CDR3 length is 9 residues. Germline values: CDR1 MNHNS, CDR2 SASEGT. The CDR3 sequence is CASDNEQFF. The CDR3 DNA is TGTGCCAGCGACAATGAGCAGTTCTTC.

This clonotype was recorded many times. The gene calls are TRBV14 and TRBJ2-1, with D perhaps TRBD2 (5 bases). Trimming pared 0 bases from V and 9 bases from J, leaving 15 bases between. This CDR3 comprises 15 residues. The germline V gene has CDR1 SGHDN and CDR2 FVKESK. For the CDR3, the DNA is TGTGCCAGCAGCCAAGATTGGTCGAGGGTAGCTGAGCAGTTCTTC. Its translation: CASSQDWSRVAEQFF.

The V call is TRBV3-1, the J call TRBJ2-7; 9 nucleotides agree with TRBD1. Germline assignment: CDR1 LGHDT and CDR2 YNNKEL (reference sequence). This CDR3 contains 14 residues. The junction had 7 bases not matched to a gene; V was cut back by 4 bases and J by 6 bases. DNA for the CDR3: TGTGCCAGCAGCCCCCTCCTGACAGGGGGCGAGCAGTACTTC. Its translation: CASSPLLTGGEQYF.

This clonotype was seen ten or more times. The V call is TRBV11-2, the J call TRBJ1-5; D might be TRBD1 (5 bases). CDR3 size: 15 residues. CDR1 and CDR2 from the germline V gene are SGHAT and FQNNGV. V lost 3 bases and J lost 1, with 10 bases in between. CDR3 sequence: CASSLGQGSNQPQHF. DNA of the CDR3: TGTGCCAGCAGCTTGGGGCAGGGCAGCAATCAGCCCCAGCATTTT.

The chain is built from TRBV27 and TRBJ1-5, with D tentatively TRBD1 (6 bases). There are 13 residues in the CDR3. In germline, CDR1 is MNHEY, CDR2 SMNVEV (reference sequence). V dropped 3 bases and J dropped 7 bases, with 10 bases sitting between them. CDR3: CASSLGAHQPQHF. The CDR3 region has the DNA TGTGCCAGCAGTTTGGGGGCCCACCAGCCCCAGCATTTT.

The V call is TRBV24-1, the J call TRBJ1-5; 7 bases match TRBD1. The CDR3 has 14 amino acids. Trimming removed 4 bases from V and 9 bases from J; junction bases left unmatched: 8. CDR1 is KGHDR, CDR2 SFDVKD, per germline. The CDR3 sequence is CATSDRQGGGPQHF. In DNA, the CDR3 is TGTGCCACCAGTGACAGACAGGGTGGTGGGCCCCAGCATTTT.

This clonotype was picked up many times. The chain couples TRBV6-5 to TRBJ2-5; D is uncertain. V dropped 0 bases and J dropped 5 bases, with 13 bases sitting between them. Germline CDR1 reads MNHEY; CDR2 reads SVGAGI. CDR3 length: 15 amino acids. The CDR3 spells CASSYSSLSSETQYF. Here the CDR3 DNA reads TGTGCCAGCAGTTACTCGAGTCTCAGCTCGGAGACCCAGTACTTC.

V is TRBV27 and J is TRBJ2-1, with 10 bases lining up with TRBD2. Losses at the gene ends were 10 bases for V and 9 bases for J; bases not matched to a gene: 6. The CDR3 loop spans 12 amino acids. Germline-derived CDR1 and CDR2 are MNHEY and SMNVEV (reference sequence). DNA of the CDR3: TGTGCCACCGAGCGGGAGGGCGGTGAGCAGTTCTTC. It yields the protein CATEREGGEQFF.

This clonotype was observed at least ten times. This chain links TRBV28 with TRBJ1-5; D remains ambiguous. V was shortened by 6 bases and J by 0 bases, with 12 bases between the two germline ends. Germline assignment: CDR1 MDHEN and CDR2 SYDVKM. This CDR3 is built from 15 residues. The CDR3 loop reads CASRTEAYSNQPQHF. The CDR3 DNA sequence: TGTGCCAGCAGGACCGAAGCCTATAGCAATCAGCCCCAGCATTTT. Complete variable domain (other parts from reference TRBV28 and TRBJ1-5): DVKVTQSSRYLVKRTGEKVFLECVQDMDHENMFWYRQDPGLGLRLIYFSYDVKMKEKGDIPEGYSVSREKKERFSLILESASTNQTSMYLCASRTEAYSNQPQHFGDGTRLSIL.

In the case of this clonotype: This sequence may be a read error, since a much larger clone differs from it by one base. The chain recombines TRBV28 with TRBJ2-1; 9 nucleotides agree with TRBD2. From germline, CDR1 is MDHEN and CDR2 SYDVKM. This CDR3 has 16 residues. CDR3 bases: TGTGCCAGCAGTTTACTTCGGTCTAGCGGGAATAATGAGCAGATCTTC. The encoded protein is CASSLLRSSGNNEQIF.

This clonotype appeared a few times. The chain carries TRBV12-3 or TRBV12-4 and TRBJ2-2, with D possibly matching TRBD2 (5 bases). Trimming shortened V by 8 bases and J by 7 bases, and 11 bases separated the two germline ends. The CDR3 has 12 residues. For the CDR3, the DNA is TGTGCCAGCGTAACGGGGAGCGGGGAGCTGTTTTTT. Translation: CASVTGSGELFF.

Turning to this clonotype: This could be a read error, since a much larger clone is one nucleotide away. Written as DNA, the CDR3 is TGTGCCAGCAGTCATCTGAGCGGTGGCCCCTACGAGCGGTACTTC. Protein sequence: CASSHLSGGPYERYF. This chain uses TRBV28 with TRBJ2-7, with D possibly TRBD2 on 5 matching bases. Germline V gene sequence: CDR1 MDHEN, CDR2 SYDVKM. The CDR3 sequence is 15 residues long.

The table lists this clonotype with a few counts. This rearrangement joins TRBV7-6 to TRBJ2-1; 8 bases are a match to TRBD2. V was clipped by 3 bases and J by 6 bases; unmatched bases: 4. The CDR3 contains 14 residues. Per the germline V gene, CDR1 is SGHVS and CDR2 is FNYEAQ. This chain's CDR3 is CASSFWTSSNEQFF. CDR3 DNA sequence: TGTGCCAGCAGCTTCTGGACTAGCAGCAATGAGCAGTTCTTC.

This clonotype was found a few times. The chain links TRBV18 to TRBJ1-5, with D hard to call. Germline V lookup: CDR1 KGHSH, CDR2 LQKENI. V dropped 3 bases and J dropped 1 base, with 7 bases sitting between them. The CDR3 spans 14 residues. The CDR3 DNA is TGTGCCAGCTCACCGGTCGGGAGCAATCAGCCCCAGCATTTT. Its translation: CASSPVGSNQPQHF.